The next 10 T cell receptor beta chains were all read from a single sample in a study of OX40 agonist ivuxolimab in advanced cancers. TCRdb's copy holds only in-frame clones and misses some; the assay was immunoSEQ multiplex PCR. The data show tens of thousands of clones, with less than 85% seen just once and more than 3% held by the top ten. Material: CD4+ or CD8+ T cells sorted from blood, obtained in a trial of the OX40 agonist ivuxolimab. The receptors come from an adult with an advanced solid tumor such as melanoma, head and neck, liver or kidney cancer.

The chain couples TRBV27 to TRBJ2-1; 8 bases align to TRBD1. The CDR3 sequence is 15 residues long. Germline V CDR1 and CDR2: MNHEY, SMNVEV (reference sequence). V dropped 4 bases and J dropped 7; count of bases not matched to a gene: 9. CDR3 coding DNA: TGTGCCAGCAGTTGGCTCAGGGGGCTCCGGAATGAGCAGTTCTTC. Its translation: CASSWLRGLRNEQFF.

The V gene is TRBV5-6, the J gene TRBJ2-7; 7 nucleotides agree with TRBD1. V lost 0 bases to trimming and J lost 8 bases; unmatched junction nucleotides: 2. Germline CDR1 is SGHDT and CDR2 is YYEEEE. The CDR3 extends over 12 amino acids. In DNA form, the CDR3 reads TGTGCCAGCAGCTTGGACAGGGGCAAGCAGTACTTC. Translating it yields CASSLDRGKQYF.

In DNA, the CDR3 is TGTGCCAGCAGCGCGACCAGGGCCGGGGAGCTGTTTTTT. Its translation: CASSATRAGELFF. The rearrangement links TRBV5-6 to TRBJ2-2; the D gene is possibly TRBD1 (5 bases). The CDR3 is 13 amino acids. Per germline, CDR1 SGHDT and CDR2 YYEEEE. With 4 bases removed from V and 6 bases from J, the gap between germline ends came to 10 bases. The full variable domain, with the rest looked up from reference TRBV5-6 and TRBJ2-2, is DAGVTQSPTHLIKTRGQQVTLRCSPKSGHDTVSWYQQALGQGPQFIFQYYEEEERQRGNFPDRFSGHQFPNYSSELNVNALLLGDSALYLCASSATRAGELFFGEGSRLTVL.

The rearrangement uses TRBV11-2 and TRBJ1-1; possibly TRBD1 for D (6 bases). CDR3 size: 16 residues. In germline, CDR1 is SGHAT, CDR2 FQNNGV. Trimming shortened V by 5 bases and J by 3 bases, and 19 bases separated the two germline ends. This chain's CDR3 is CASSAPPLDRDTEAFF. Here the CDR3 DNA reads TGTGCCAGCAGCGCACCTCCCCTGGACAGAGACACTGAAGCTTTCTTT.

The J gene is TRBJ1-1, the V gene TRBV5-1; weak D call: TRBD1 (6 bases). Deletions cut 7 bases from V and 6 bases from J, with 16 bases between. Germline assignment: CDR1 SGHRS and CDR2 YFSETQ. This CDR3 has 13 residues. The CDR3 loop is CASPTGGASEAFF. CDR3 bases: TGCGCCAGCCCCACCGGGGGGGCGTCTGAAGCTTTCTTT.

There are a few counts of this clone. The rearrangement uses TRBV7-5 and TRBJ2-4; TRBD1 is the table's D call, not checked against the DNA. TRBV7-5 constitutes a pseudogene. The CDR3 consists of 16 residues. The CDR3 protein is CARSLGDRGWDNIQYF. The DNA for the CDR3 is TGTGCCAGAAGCTTAGGGGACAGGGGGTGGGACAACATTCAGTACTTC.

V and J are TRBV5-6 and TRBJ2-5, with TRBD1 identical over 8 bases. The CDR3 has 15 residues. CDR1 is SGHDT and CDR2 is YYEEEE in the germline V gene. The J segment lost 5 bases and the V segment lost 0 bases, leaving 6 bases of the junction unmatched. The CDR3 reads CASSLGQGARETQYF. As DNA, the CDR3 is TGTGCCAGCAGCTTGGGGCAGGGGGCGCGTGAGACCCAGTACTTC.

V gene TRBV5-1 combines with J gene TRBJ2-1, with 7 bases identical to TRBD1. The CDR3 covers 15 residues. With V trimmed by 3 bases and J by 0 bases, 3 bases remained unmatched. Germline V gene sequence: CDR1 SGHRS, CDR2 YFSETQ. CDR3: CASSSGQSSYNEQFF. In DNA, the CDR3 is TGCGCCAGCAGCTCGGGACAGAGCTCCTACAATGAGCAGTTCTTC.

This clone turned up a few times. The chain recombines TRBV2 with TRBJ1-2; maybe TRBD1 (5 bases). The CDR3 contains 12 residues. The germline V gene encodes CDR1 SNHLY and CDR2 FYNNEI. With 8 bases removed from V and 6 bases from J, the gap between germline ends came to 13 bases. In DNA form, the CDR3 reads TGTGCCAGCGCCCGGAGGGGCGATGGCTACACCTTC. Its protein is CASARRGDGYTF.

This clone was picked up one time. The chain has TRBV11-3 and TRBJ2-1, with 9 bases matching TRBD1. CDR1 and CDR2 (germline): SGHNT, YENEEA. The CDR3 contains 14 residues. The V gene end was trimmed by 5 bases and the J gene end by 10 bases; junction bases not matched to a gene: 9. The CDR3 sequence is CASSNRLTGGEQFF. The CDR3 DNA sequence: TGTGCCAGCAGCAACAGGCTCACAGGGGGCGAGCAGTTCTTC.